The TCR beta chain under discussion was sequenced for a study of radiation and T cells in renal cell carcinoma. Time point given: baseline pretreatment blood. Regarding treatment: 15 Gy SBRT to primary tumor, nephrectomy 4 weeks later. The patient's renal cell carcinoma had clear cell pathology. The table came from immunoSEQ multiplex PCR; TCRdb's copy has only in-frame clones and leaves some out. Seen here are over 85,000 clones, 70% to 85% observed once, and the top ten hold more than 5.5%. Study-level results: Top tumor clonotypes rose in blood 2 weeks post-radiation, then contracted.

The germline CDR1 and CDR2 sequences are LGHNA and YSLEER. This CDR3 region has 13 residues. The V and J ends lost 2 bases and 1 base respectively, with 4 bases between them. With respect to this clone: Its antigen remains unknown.

The specimen was blood, collected from a patient whose treatment included radiotherapy and nephrectomy. This clonotype originated in a man between 60 and 75 years old with renal cell carcinoma. The V call is TRBV4-3, the J call TRBJ2-3, with no clear D. CDR3 bases: TGCGCCAGCAGCCAACAGGGCACAGATACGCAGTATTTT. Its protein product is CASSQQGTDTQYF.